This T cell receptor (beta chain) was captured by sequencing in a study of beta chain features in type 1 diabetes. Study results and caveats: Patients with Type 1 diabetes showed moderately but significantly shorter TCRB CDR3s in all four CD4+ subsets. Relative to healthy donors, patients appeared to have naive, central memory and Treg TCRB repertoires that were more similar.

Blood was collected once per donor into heparin, averaging approximately 110 mL. Notes on this clone: Its cognate antigen is unknown.

All of the isolated RNA was reverse transcribed, so expressed TCRB transcripts were sequenced. Average reads for naive, central memory and regulatory T cell samples were some 3.9 million. TCRdb's copy holds only in-frame clones and misses some; the assay was immunoSEQ multiplex PCR. The sample lists roughly 500,000 clones, 30% occurring once. Germline V gene data show CDR1 as SEHNR and CDR2 as FQNEAQ (reference sequence). This CDR3 contains 15 residues. V shed 4 bases and J shed 8 bases, with 17 bases lying between them. The V gene is TRBV7-9, the J gene TRBJ1-4, with unresolved D. The TCR originated in a man younger than 35 in good health. The sample consisted of naive CD4+ T cells from blood. As DNA, the CDR3 is TGTGCCAGCAGCTCCCGACGGGGAGGCGGGGAAAAACTGTTTTTT. Amino acid sequence: CASSSRRGGGEKLFF.